A single sample is the source of the 17 T cell receptor beta chains below, sequenced in a study of cytomegalovirus exposure and HLA in healthy donors. A multiplex PCR was run with 60 Vbeta primers and 13 Jbeta primers. Repertoires were generated with immunoSEQ multiplex PCR, while TCRdb's copy carries only in-frame clones and drops some. Among roughly 190,000 clones, about four fifths were seen once, and the ten largest hold about 1.8%. The sequenced sample consisted of PBMCs. The source is a man younger than 35 in good health and CMV-seronegative.

This chain joins TRBV20-1 and TRBJ1-2; D unclear. The length of the CDR3 is 9 residues. The V end was cut by 4 bases, the J end by 6 bases, with 3 bases between. Germline CDR1 and CDR2: DFQATT and SNEGSKA (reference sequence). The CDR3 nucleotides read TGCAGTGCTAATAATGGCTACACCTTC. Translation: CSANNGYTF.

The chain combines TRBV5-1 with TRBJ1-4, with 8 bases fitting TRBD1. Trimming removed 4 bases from V and 3 bases from J; junction bases left unmatched: 8. The CDR3 extends over 16 amino acids. CDR1 and CDR2 from the germline V gene are SGHRS and YFSETQ. CDR3 protein: CASSPGTGHSNEKLFF. The DNA of the CDR3 is TGCGCCAGCAGCCCAGGGACAGGCCACTCTAATGAAAAACTGTTTTTT.

The chain uses TRBV29-1 and TRBJ2-3; D not resolved. The germline V gene has CDR1 SQVTM and CDR2 ANQGSEA. V was pared by 1 base and J by 1 base, with 12 bases between. This CDR3 has 15 residues. The CDR3 DNA reads TGCAGCGTTGAAGTTGTTCGGAGTGGCACAGATACGCAGTATTTT. Protein product: CSVEVVRSGTDTQYF.

The CDR3 DNA is TGTGCCACCAGCAGAGGTTACGGGGGCAATGAGCAGTTCTTC. Its protein product is CATSRGYGGNEQFF. The genes are TRBV15 and TRBJ2-1; TRBD2 might be the D (6 bases). The V end was cut by 1 base, the J end by 6 bases, with 10 bases between. The CDR3 spans 14 residues. Germline loops: CDR1 LNHNV, CDR2 YYDKDF (reference sequence).

V is TRBV5-4 and J is TRBJ2-2, with TRBD2 matching 9 bases. CDR1 and CDR2 (germline): SGHNT, YYREEE (reference sequence). This CDR3 has 16 amino acids. Losses at the gene ends were 5 bases for V and 6 bases for J; bases not matched to a gene: 11. CDR3 DNA: TGTGCCAGCAGACCACACGGAGCGGGAGGTCCCGGGGAGCTGTTTTTT. It specifies CASRPHGAGGPGELFF.

The chain carries TRBV6-1 and TRBJ1-2, with 7 bases that match TRBD1. This CDR3 has 15 amino acids. With 3 bases clipped from V and 3 bases from J, the junction kept 7 bases outside the gene matches. The germline CDR1 and CDR2 sequences are MNHNS and SASEGT. The CDR3 DNA is TGTGCCAGCAGTGAGGGTTCAGGGGGAGACTATGGCTACACCTTC. Translating it yields CASSEGSGGDYGYTF.

The chain couples TRBV6-6 to TRBJ1-5; D is undetermined. Trimming left V 3 bases short and J 6 bases short, with 18 bases between. The CDR3 has 16 amino acids. Germline-derived CDR1 and CDR2 are MNHNY and SVGAGI (reference sequence). The chain's CDR3 is CASSYPQVNDGQPQHF. CDR3 DNA sequence: TGTGCCAGCAGTTATCCCCAGGTTAATGATGGTCAGCCCCAGCATTTT.

The chain couples TRBV5-1 to TRBJ1-3; TRBD1 might be the D (6 bases). Germline CDR1 SGHRS, CDR2 YFSETQ. The germline V and J ends were trimmed by 0 bases and 9 bases, with 25 bases remaining between them. The length of the CDR3 is 18 residues. The CDR3 DNA sequence: TGCGCCAGCAGCTTGGACCCCTTCGACACCGAGGGGGTAGTCACCATATATTTT. This sequence encodes CASSLDPFDTEGVVTIYF.

The rearrangement links TRBV2 to TRBJ2-3, with a weak D call TRBD1 (5 bases). Germline CDR1 reads SNHLY; CDR2 reads FYNNEI. Trimming left V 4 bases short and J 1 base short, with 12 bases between. The CDR3 length is 15 residues. The DNA for the CDR3 is TGTGCCAGCAGTGTAGGCAGGGTAGGCACAGATACGCAGTATTTT. Protein product: CASSVGRVGTDTQYF.

The genes are TRBV7-9 and TRBJ1-4; TRBD1 is a possible D gene (6 bases). Trimming removed 1 base from V and 2 bases from J, with 11 bases in between. Germline-derived CDR1 and CDR2 are SEHNR and FQNEAQ (reference sequence). CDR3 length equals 16 residues. The CDR3: CASSLGPQGTNEKLFF. Written as DNA, the CDR3 is TGTGCCAGCAGCTTAGGGCCCCAGGGGACTAATGAAAAACTGTTTTTT.

As to this clone: A junction end diverges from the germline sequence, so it may reflect a read error. The CDR3 loop is CASSQVSGNAGELFF. The CDR3 DNA is TGTGCCAGCAGCCAAGTCTCCGGGAACGCCGGGGAGCTGTTTTTT. The rearrangement links TRBV14 to TRBJ2-2, with D possibly being TRBD2 (5 bases). Germline V CDR1 and CDR2: SGHDN, FVKESK. This CDR3 spans 15 amino acids.

About this clone itself: This sample includes further DNA sequences coding for the same CDR3. The rearrangement joins TRBV9 to TRBJ2-7; 7 bases line up with TRBD2. CDR3 length: 15 residues. The V segment lost 1 base and the J segment 0 bases; nucleotides outside the gene matches: 4. Germline values: CDR1 SGDLS, CDR2 YYNGEE. The chain's CDR3 is CASSVTGGSSYEQYF. The CDR3 nucleotides are TGTGCCAGCAGCGTAACAGGCGGGAGCTCCTACGAGCAGTACTTC.

The chain carries TRBV6-5 and TRBJ1-1; 7 bases are shared with TRBD1. The CDR3 length is 13 residues. V trimming: 8 bases; J trimming: 4 bases; junction bases outside the gene matches: 7. The germline CDR1 and CDR2 sequences are MNHEY and SVGAGI. The DNA of the CDR3 is TGTGCCAGCCGATGGACAGGACTCACTGAAGCTTTCTTT. The encoded protein is CASRWTGLTEAFF.

The rearrangement uses TRBV5-4 and TRBJ1-2, with TRBD1 matching 9 bases. This CDR3 has 14 amino acids. V was pared by 5 bases and J by 6 bases, with 8 bases of the junction left unmatched. Germline V gene sequence: CDR1 SGHNT, CDR2 YYREEE (reference sequence). This CDR3 reads CASRWTGTGNGYTF. The CDR3 bases are TGTGCCAGCAGATGGACCGGGACAGGGAATGGCTACACCTTC.

The chain uses TRBV10-1 and TRBJ2-7; 14 bases match TRBD2. CDR3 size: 16 residues. Per germline, CDR1 WNHNN and CDR2 SYGVQD (reference sequence). V lost 3 bases, J lost 6 bases, and 7 bases stayed unmatched. The CDR3 DNA reads as TGCGCCAGCAGTGACGGACTAGCGGGGGGTACGGCCGAGCAGTACTTC. This encodes CASSDGLAGGTAEQYF.

The chain is built from TRBV6-6 and TRBJ2-3; D remains ambiguous. The CDR3 is made up of 14 amino acids. Germline values: CDR1 MNHNY, CDR2 SVGAGI (reference sequence). Trimming pared 3 bases from V and 4 bases from J, leaving 11 bases between. CDR3 sequence: CASSYSPEPDTQYF. The CDR3 nucleotides are TGTGCCAGCAGTTATTCCCCGGAGCCAGATACGCAGTATTTT.

The chain carries TRBV23-1 and TRBJ1-1; D not certain. Being an ORF, TRBV23-1 has a function that is uncertain. This CDR3 is built from 14 residues. Trimming took off 6 bases at V and 1 base at J, with 12 bases between the two ends. The CDR3 here is CASRSGWANTEAFF. CDR3 DNA sequence: TGCGCCAGCAGATCGGGATGGGCGAACACTGAAGCTTTCTTT.